Each of the 27 T cell receptor beta chains below was sequenced from the same sample in a study of molecular identifiers for immune sequencing clone quantification. MiXCR, run by TCRdb on the PCR reads, gives a single entry per CDR3 protein. The sample carries approximately 100,000 distinct CDR3 sequences, roughly 34% recorded once. The sample taken for sequencing was naive CD8+ T cells from blood, with Jurkat cell RNA spiked in. This sample's subset: FACS-sorted CD8+CD4-CCR7+CD45RA+ naive T cells. These receptors came from a human donor in good health. Some libraries in this study had Jurkat cell RNA spiked in.

Notes on this clonotype: At one end the junction does not follow the germline gene, possibly because of a read error. The chain couples TRBV28 to TRBJ2-7; tentative D call: TRBD1 (6 bases). This CDR3 region has 15 residues. Germline CDR1 is MDHEN and CDR2 is SYDVKM. The CDR3 coding sequence is TGTGCCGGCAGTTTATCCCGCAGGGGTATCGACGAGCAGTACTTC. This codes for CAGSLSRRGIDEQYF.

This clonotype was detected only once. A single base separates this from a much larger clone, so it may be a read error. The rearrangement joins TRBV5-1 to TRBJ2-3, with D possibly TRBD1 on 5 matching bases. The CDR3 spans 15 residues. Germline-derived CDR1 and CDR2 are SGHRS and YFSETQ. Here the CDR3 reads CSSSYVDISTDTQYF. CDR3 sequence (DNA): TGCTCCAGCAGCTACGTGGACATCAGCACAGATACGCAGTATTTT.

Comments on this clonotype: This may come from a read error, since a much larger clone is one base off. The chain links TRBV12-3 or TRBV12-4 to TRBJ2-3, with 7 bases aligning to TRBD2. This CDR3 comprises 16 residues. CDR3: CASSLNSRGTAETQYF. The CDR3 DNA is TGTGCCAGCAGTTTAAACTCGCGGGGGACCGCAGAAACGCAGTATTTT.

Details on this clonotype: A much bigger clone sits one base away, suggesting this may be a read error. The chain is built from TRBV12-3 or TRBV12-4 and TRBJ1-5; D unresolved. The CDR3 consists of 14 residues. The V end lost 10 bases, the J end lost 7 bases, and 20 bases lay between the germline ends. The CDR3 sequence: CATMPLGGRQPQHF. DNA of the CDR3: TGTGCCACCATGCCTCTCGGTGGAAGGCAGCCCCAGCATTTT.

As concerns this clonotype: Germline and junction disagree at one end, which may indicate a read error. This chain uses TRBV28 with TRBJ2-3, with D hard to call. This CDR3 spans 14 amino acids. Looked up from germline, CDR1 is MDHEN and CDR2 is SYDVKM. DNA for the CDR3: TGTGCCAGCAGTTTAAAGGGAAATACTAATACGCAGTGTTTT. The encoded protein is CASSLKGNTNTQCF.

This clonotype was seen a few times. The chain has TRBV10-3 and TRBJ1-5, with no clear D. This CDR3 is built from 13 residues. Deletions cut 2 bases from V and 3 bases from J, with 5 bases between. Per the germline V gene, CDR1 is ENHRY and CDR2 is SYGVKD. CDR3 nucleotides: TGTGCCATCAGTGAGGGGGTCAATCAGCCCCAGCATTTT. Protein: CAISEGVNQPQHF.

The rearrangement links TRBV4-3 to TRBJ2-7; D ambiguous. Germline-derived CDR1 and CDR2 are LGHNA and YSLEER. Trimming pared 1 base from V and 6 bases from J, leaving 10 bases between. The CDR3 runs to 13 residues. In DNA form, the CDR3 reads TGCGCCAGCAGCCAAGGAATAGGCATCGAGCAGTACTTC. Translated: CASSQGIGIEQYF.

A note on this clonotype: This may stem from a read error, because a much larger clone lies one nucleotide away. The chain joins TRBV7-8 to TRBJ2-5; 12 nucleotides align to TRBD2. Near its end, the DNA agrees better with TRBJ2-1, so the J call may be wrong. CDR1 SGHVS and CDR2 FQNEAQ come from the germline V gene. This CDR3 is built from 15 residues. The CDR3 is CASSLLAGGPETQFF. For the CDR3, the DNA is TGTGCCAGCAGTCTGCTAGCGGGAGGGCCAGAGACCCAGTTCTTC.

The CDR3 region is CASSSEGLGELFF. CDR3 DNA sequence: TGTGCCAGCAGCTCGGAGGGACTCGGGGAGCTGTTTTTT. The chain has TRBV11-2 and TRBJ2-2, with D perhaps matching TRBD2 (6 bases). Trimming stripped 4 bases from V and 7 bases from J, with 10 bases between. Looked up from germline, CDR1 is SGHAT and CDR2 is FQNNGV. This CDR3 region has 13 residues. Variable domain in full (rest from reference TRBV11-2 and TRBJ2-2): EAGVAQSPRYKIIEKRQSVAFWCNPISGHATLYWYQQILGQGPKLLIQFQNNGVVDDSQLPKDRFSAERLKGVDSTLKIQPAKLEDSAVYLCASSSEGLGELFFGEGSRLTVL.

This clonotype was picked up many times. The chain joins TRBV7-6 to TRBJ2-3, with TRBD2 matching over 10 bases. Germline lookup yields CDR1 SGHVS and CDR2 FNYEAQ. V gave up 2 bases and J gave up 7 bases; unmatched junction bases: 6. This CDR3 comprises 15 residues. DNA of the CDR3: TGTGCCAGCAGCTTACCTAGCGGGAGCTTTAATACGCAGTATTTT. Encoded protein: CASSLPSGSFNTQYF.

Remarks on this clonotype: With a much larger clone just one base away, this may be a read error. The rearrangement links TRBV4-3 to TRBJ2-3; 7 bases map to TRBD1. Germline CDR1 is LGHNA and CDR2 is YSLEER. The trim removed 5 bases at V and 2 bases at J, leaving 4 bases unmatched. CDR3 length equals 14 residues. CDR3 in amino acids: CASSDRDLTDTQYF. The DNA of the CDR3 is TGCGCCAGCAGCGACAGGGATCTCACAGATACGCAGTATTTT.

This chain connects TRBV28 to TRBJ1-4; D is unresolved. This CDR3 spans 16 amino acids. Trimming cost V 3 bases and J 3 bases, with 14 bases left between them. Per germline, CDR1 MDHEN and CDR2 SYDVKM. CDR3 bases: TGTGCCAGCAGTTTTGGCCCCGGAGCTTCTAATGAAAAACTGTTTTTT. The encoded protein is CASSFGPGASNEKLFF.

The rearrangement joins TRBV4-3 to TRBJ2-7; either TRBD1 or TRBD2 may supply D (5 bases each). This CDR3 spans 17 amino acids. Trimming left V 3 bases short and J 3 bases short, with 21 bases between. Germline V CDR1 and CDR2: LGHNA, YSLEER. The CDR3 region is CASSHDAGTASFYEQYF. In DNA, the CDR3 is TGCGCCAGCAGCCACGACGCCGGGACCGCAAGCTTCTACGAGCAGTACTTC.

This clonotype was seen only a few times. The rearrangement links TRBV18 to TRBJ2-3, with 8 bases that match TRBD1. From germline, CDR1 is KGHSH and CDR2 LQKENI. The CDR3 contains 20 residues. V trimming: 0 bases; J trimming: 2 bases; junction bases outside the gene matches: 16. CDR3 bases: TGTGCCAGCTCACCACCTCATGGGACAGGTCCCTACATTTTCACAGATACGCAGTATTTT. Amino acid sequence: CASSPPHGTGPYIFTDTQYF.

This clonotype was counted only a few times. The rearrangement uses TRBV24-1 and TRBJ2-5, with D uncertain. The germline V and J ends were trimmed by 4 bases and 1 base, with 9 bases remaining between them. Germline CDR1 and CDR2: KGHDR and SFDVKD. This CDR3 region has 14 residues. The CDR3 spells CATSDLDIQETQYF. In nucleotides, the CDR3 is TGTGCCACCAGTGACCTAGACATCCAAGAGACCCAGTACTTC.

This clonotype showed up just a few times. The chain uses TRBV10-2 and TRBJ1-4, with D maybe TRBD1 (5 bases). V lost 1 base and J 5 bases, leaving 5 bases between the germline ends. Germline V gives CDR1 WSHSY, CDR2 SAAADI. The CDR3 consists of 13 residues. This CDR3 reads CASSEYRNEKLFF. Here the CDR3 DNA reads TGCGCCAGCAGTGAGTACAGGAATGAAAAACTGTTTTTT.

Turning to this clonotype: The conserved phenylalanine or tryptophan normally closing the CDR3 is absent here, so this likely arose from a read error. The gene calls are TRBV9 and TRBJ2-5, with D perhaps TRBD1 (5 bases). Trimming removed 0 bases at V and 1 base at J, with 16 bases between. Per the germline V gene, CDR1 is SGDLS and CDR2 is YYNGEE. CDR3 length: 17 amino acids. Written as DNA, the CDR3 is TGTGCCAGCAGCGTAGCTAGATCCGGACAAATCCAAGAGACCCAGTACATC. Its translation: CASSVARSGQIQETQYI.

Concerning this clonotype itself: A much larger clonotype is one base distant, so this may be a read error. The CDR3, as DNA: TGTGCCAGCAGTTACTCGAGGGACAGGGTATCAGATACGCAGTGTTTT. Translating gives CASSYSRDRVSDTQCF. The gene calls are TRBV6-5 and TRBJ2-3, with TRBD1 matching over 9 bases. This CDR3 spans 16 amino acids. CDR1 MNHEY and CDR2 SVGAGI come from the germline V gene.

The chain is built from TRBV2 and TRBJ2-1; D gene ambiguous. CDR1 is SNHLY, CDR2 FYNNEI, per germline. The CDR3 runs to 10 residues. V was cut by 8 bases and J by 10 bases, with 9 bases left in between. The CDR3 region has the DNA TGTGCCAGCGGTATTCTGGAGCAGTTCTTC. Translation gives CASGILEQFF.

Many counts were recorded for this clonotype. V usage is TRBV5-5 and J usage is TRBJ1-5; D remains ambiguous. The CDR3 totals 14 residues. The V gene lost 0 bases and the J gene lost 5 bases, with 9 bases spanning the gap. CDR1 SGHKS and CDR2 YYEKEE come from the germline V gene (reference sequence). CDR3 region: CASSLAGYDQPQHF. The CDR3 region has the DNA TGTGCCAGCAGCTTGGCAGGTTACGATCAGCCCCAGCATTTT. Using reference TRBV5-5 and TRBJ1-5 for the parts outside the CDR3, the full variable domain is DAGVTQSPTHLIKTRGQQVTLRCSPISGHKSVSWYQQVLGQGPQFIFQYYEKEERGRGNFPDRFSARQFPNYSSELNVNALLLGDSALYLCASSLAGYDQPQHFGDGTRLSIL.

V and J are TRBV7-2 and TRBJ2-7; D unclear. Near its end, the DNA agrees better with TRBJ2-1, so the J call may be wrong. CDR3 length: 13 amino acids. CDR1 is SGHTA and CDR2 is FQGNSA in the germline V gene. The CDR3 DNA is TGTGCCAGCAGCTTCGGTGGCCTATTCGAGCAGTTCTTC. Its protein product is CASSFGGLFEQFF.

The V gene is TRBV7-9, the J gene TRBJ1-6; 8 nucleotides align to TRBD1. V was clipped by 2 bases and J by 9 bases; unmatched bases: 12. The CDR3 totals 17 residues. Looked up from germline, CDR1 is SEHNR and CDR2 is FQNEAQ (reference sequence). DNA of the CDR3: TGTGCCAGCAGCTTATGGACAGGGCAACGCAAAGGTTCACCCCTCCACTTT. Its translation is CASSLWTGQRKGSPLHF.

This clonotype was recorded many times. The chain carries TRBV6-5 and TRBJ2-7; possibly TRBD2 for D (6 bases). Trimming shortened V by 0 bases and J by 2 bases, and 20 bases separated the two germline ends. This CDR3 contains 18 residues. Germline CDR1 is MNHEY and CDR2 is SVGAGI. In DNA, the CDR3 is TGTGCCAGCAGTTACTCCCTCTATCGGGGAGGTGGGGCCTACGAGCAGTACTTC. Protein sequence: CASSYSLYRGGGAYEQYF.

Note on this clonotype: A much larger clone lies one base from this, so it may be a read error. The rearrangement uses TRBV5-6 and TRBJ2-3; D may be TRBD1 (6 bases). The J call may be faulty, since TRBJ1-5 better matches the DNA end. The CDR3 covers 13 residues. In germline, CDR1 is SGHDT, CDR2 YYEEEE. CDR3 coding DNA: TGTGCCAGCAGCTCGGACAGCACAGATACGCAGCATTTT. This encodes CASSSDSTDTQHF.

Here the CDR3 reads CASSGWRAEAPSSGANVLTF. DNA of the CDR3: TGTGCCAGCAGTGGCTGGCGAGCGGAGGCACCGAGCTCTGGGGCCAACGTCCTGACTTTC. The rearrangement links TRBV6-5 to TRBJ2-6; D might be TRBD2 (5 bases). CDR3 size: 20 residues. Trimming shortened V by 5 bases and J by 0 bases, and 23 bases separated the two germline ends. Germline V gene data show CDR1 as MNHEY and CDR2 as SVGAGI.

This chain links TRBV28 with TRBJ2-5; D unresolved. This CDR3 spans 14 amino acids. The V gene lost 6 bases and the J gene lost 1 base, with 12 bases spanning the gap. Germline assignment: CDR1 MDHEN and CDR2 SYDVKM. Here the CDR3 reads CASRRPPSQETQYF. Here the CDR3 DNA reads TGTGCCAGCAGGCGTCCACCATCCCAAGAGACCCAGTACTTC.

Concerning this clonotype itself: A read error may account for a junction end that differs from germline. The genes are TRBV20-1 and TRBJ2-3, with D hard to call. CDR3 length: 16 amino acids. CDR1 and CDR2 from the germline V gene are DFQATT and SNEGSKA (reference sequence). The CDR3 spells CSARRGVGPRAETQYF. The CDR3 nucleotides read TGCAGTGCTAGGAGAGGCGTCGGGCCTCGGGCAGAGACGCAGTATTTT.